This entry lists 25 T cell receptor beta chains sequenced from one sample in a study of vaccination and CD4 T cells after COVID-19 (dated by TCRdb to between 2021 and 2024). For these receptors, no antigen is known. Library preparation employed PCR. Instrument on record: Illumina iSeq 100. DNA from cultured CD4+ T cells underwent TCR sequencing with the Oncomine TCR Beta short-read assay at the Johns Hopkins FTIC core. The public reads were run again by TCRdb, first through fastp at Q25 and then through MiXCR, and only productive beta chains were kept. Each CDR3 protein appears once, grouped with its most common genes and DNA. For this sample there are 15,000 to 20,000 distinct CDR3 sequences; about 38% appear just once. 12% of the sample comes from the top ten. Explained via the paper, the treatment or condition label denotes: approximately nine-day PBMC culture with coronavirus spike peptide pools or control peptides (ViraFEST assay).

Sequences were obtained from CD4+ T cells from blood, cultured in vitro. These receptors all stem from a human donor who had recovered from COVID-19.

This clonotype was counted a few times. The chain carries TRBV7-3 and TRBJ2-4; D possibly corresponds to TRBD1 (6 bases). Trimming left V 6 bases short and J 5 bases short, with 14 bases between. The CDR3 is 14 amino acids. In germline, CDR1 is SGHTA, CDR2 FQGTGA. The DNA for the CDR3 is TGTGCCAGCAGGTCCGGGGACATCCAAAACATTCAGTACTTC. This sequence encodes CASRSGDIQNIQYF.

The V and J genes are TRBV7-9 and TRBJ1-5; D is unresolved. The germline V and J ends were trimmed by 3 bases and 4 bases, with 25 bases remaining between them. The V gene's germline CDR1 is SEHNR and CDR2 FQNEAQ (reference sequence). The CDR3 is 19 residues long. The CDR3 sequence is CASSLGFTGPGNPNQPQHF. Written as DNA, the CDR3 is TGTGCCAGCAGCTTGGGTTTTACGGGCCCAGGTAACCCTAATCAGCCCCAGCATTTT.

The V gene is TRBV7-8, the J gene TRBJ2-7, with TRBD1 matching 7 bases. The germline V gene has CDR1 SGHVS and CDR2 FQNEAQ. The J segment lost 6 bases and the V segment lost 2 bases, leaving 10 bases of the junction unmatched. This CDR3 spans 15 amino acids. CDR3 region: CASSLLLTKGAEQYF. The DNA for the CDR3 is TGTGCCAGCAGCTTATTACTAACAAAGGGGGCCGAGCAGTACTTC.

The rearrangement uses TRBV20-1 and TRBJ2-7; no reliable D call. Germline V gene data show CDR1 as DFQATT and CDR2 as SNEGSKA (reference sequence). This CDR3 contains 13 residues. V was cut by 3 bases and J by 1 base, with 10 bases left in between. CDR3 region: CSASRQFSYEQYF. CDR3 nucleotides: TGCAGTGCTAGCCGCCAGTTTTCCTACGAGCAGTACTTC.

This sequence joins TRBV5-5 and TRBJ2-2; a possible D gene is TRBD2 (6 bases). V lost 7 bases, J lost 6 bases, and 13 bases lay in between. The CDR3 has 13 residues. Germline assignment: CDR1 SGHKS and CDR2 YYEKEE (reference sequence). CDR3: CASYIWGAGELFF. The CDR3 nucleotides read TGTGCCAGCTACATTTGGGGGGCCGGGGAGCTGTTTTTT.

V and J are TRBV19 and TRBJ1-2; 7 nucleotides align to TRBD1. Trimming at V came to 5 bases and at J to 4 bases, leaving 4 bases not matched to a gene. The CDR3 consists of 13 residues. CDR1 is LNHDA, CDR2 SQIVND, per germline (reference sequence). CDR3 sequence reads: CASSSRGSYGYTF. The CDR3 nucleotides read TGTGCCAGTAGTTCCAGGGGGTCCTATGGCTACACCTTC.

This clonotype was counted a single time. The genes are TRBV2 and TRBJ2-1; D not resolved. The ends were cut back, 5 bases at V and 5 bases at J, with 10 bases in the middle. This CDR3 comprises 13 residues. The germline gives CDR1 SNHLY, CDR2 FYNNEI. The CDR3 region is CASSPGQDNEQFF. Here the CDR3 DNA reads TGTGCCAGCAGTCCCGGCCAGGACAATGAGCAGTTCTTC.

This clonotype was seen more than once but under ten times. This rearrangement joins TRBV7-9 to TRBJ1-3; a possible D gene is TRBD1 (6 bases). V was cut by 3 bases and J by 4 bases, with 7 bases left in between. The CDR3 spans 13 residues. Germline V gene lookup returns CDR1 SEHNR and CDR2 FQNEAQ (reference sequence). The CDR3 region has the DNA TGTGCCAGCAGCTTTGGACAGGGAAACACCATATATTTT. Protein: CASSFGQGNTIYF.

The chain is built from TRBV19 and TRBJ2-7, with no clear D. The V end was cut by 4 bases, the J end by 5 bases, with 0 bases between. The CDR3 sequence is 9 residues long. Germline CDR1 is LNHDA and CDR2 is SQIVND (reference sequence). Here the CDR3 DNA reads TGTGCCAGTAGTAACGAGCAGTACTTC. Its protein product is CASSNEQYF.

The chain has TRBV7-2 and TRBJ2-1; D gene uncertain. This CDR3 comprises 11 residues. The V end was cut by 3 bases, the J end by 9 bases, with 6 bases between. The V gene's germline CDR1 is SGHTA and CDR2 FQGNSA. In DNA, the CDR3 is TGTGCCAGCAGCTTGAAGAGTGAGCAGTTCTTC. Translation: CASSLKSEQFF.

V usage is TRBV4-1 and J usage is TRBJ1-2; D perhaps matches TRBD1 (5 bases). The length of the CDR3 is 15 residues. V was shortened by 4 bases and J by 4 bases, with 16 bases between the two germline ends. Germline V CDR1 and CDR2: MGHRA, YSYEKL. The CDR3 region is CASSPQKGQGYGYTF. CDR3 bases: TGCGCCAGCAGCCCACAAAAGGGGCAGGGCTATGGCTACACCTTC.

The chain links TRBV27 to TRBJ2-2, with 8 positions matching TRBD1. V shed 7 bases and J 7 bases; nucleotides not matched to a gene: 11. The CDR3 has 15 amino acids. Germline V gene sequence: CDR1 MNHEY, CDR2 SMNVEV (reference sequence). The CDR3 protein is CASKGQGAVVGELFF. The DNA of the CDR3 is TGTGCCAGCAAGGGTCAGGGGGCGGTAGTCGGGGAGCTGTTTTTT.

This chain uses TRBV27 with TRBJ2-7; 11 bases fit TRBD2. Trimming took 5 bases from V and 4 from J; bases not matched to a gene: 4. The CDR3 length is 14 residues. The V gene's germline CDR1 is MNHEY and CDR2 SMNVEV (reference sequence). The CDR3 DNA sequence: TGTGCCAGCAGTCCCGGGACTAGCGGATACGAGCAGTACTTC. Encoded protein: CASSPGTSGYEQYF.

This clonotype occurred once. The V gene is TRBV4-2, the J gene TRBJ1-6; D is perhaps TRBD1 (5 bases). Between the trimmed V and J ends, which lost 0 bases and 6 bases, there was a span of 9 bases. Germline CDR1 LGHNA, CDR2 YNFKEQ. The CDR3 has 15 residues. This CDR3 reads CASSQDPGLNSPLHF. CDR3 nucleotides: TGTGCCAGCAGCCAAGATCCAGGGCTTAATTCACCCCTCCACTTT.

This chain links TRBV5-1 with TRBJ2-2, with 8 bases fitting TRBD2. With 4 bases clipped from V and 2 bases from J, the junction kept 7 bases outside the gene matches. This CDR3 comprises 16 residues. Germline V gene sequence: CDR1 SGHRS, CDR2 YFSETQ. The CDR3 DNA reads as TGCGCCAGCAGCCCGGGACTAGATAGAAACACCGGGGAGCTGTTTTTT. Protein product: CASSPGLDRNTGELFF.

The V call is TRBV28, the J call TRBJ1-5, with 8 nucleotides matching TRBD1. V shed 1 base and J 7 bases; nucleotides not matched to a gene: 6. The CDR3 runs 15 residues. Germline CDR1 is MDHEN and CDR2 is SYDVKM. The CDR3 reads CASSLLSGGGQPQHF. The CDR3 DNA follows: TGTGCCAGCAGTTTATTATCAGGGGGCGGGCAGCCCCAGCATTTT.

The chain has TRBV19 and TRBJ1-1, with unresolved D. Trimming left V 7 bases short and J 5 bases short, with 8 bases between. In germline, CDR1 is LNHDA, CDR2 SQIVND (reference sequence). This CDR3 is built from 11 residues. CDR3 loop: CASNFRTEAFF. The CDR3, as DNA: TGTGCCAGTAATTTCCGGACTGAAGCTTTCTTT.

This clonotype has a handful of counts. The chain carries TRBV2 and TRBJ2-2, with D perhaps being TRBD1 or TRBD2 (5 bases each). The germline V gene has CDR1 SNHLY and CDR2 FYNNEI. V dropped 3 bases and J dropped 0 bases, with 8 bases sitting between them. The CDR3 is 15 residues long. In DNA, the CDR3 is TGTGCCAGCAGTGACTGGGGGACGAACACCGGGGAGCTGTTTTTT. Translation: CASSDWGTNTGELFF.

The chain has TRBV7-8 and TRBJ1-1, with D tentatively TRBD1 (6 bases). The V gene's germline CDR1 is SGHVS and CDR2 FQNEAQ. With 5 bases removed from V and 6 bases from J, the gap between germline ends came to 13 bases. The CDR3 is 13 amino acids. The CDR3 spells CASSPDRYAEAFF. The CDR3 DNA reads TGTGCCAGCAGCCCCGACAGGTACGCTGAAGCTTTCTTT. Full variable domain (outside the CDR3, taken from reference TRBV7-8 and TRBJ1-1): GAGVSQSPRYKVAKRGQDVALRCDPISGHVSLFWYQQALGQGPEFLTYFQNEAQLDKSGLPSDRFFAERPEGSVSTLKIQRTQQEDSAVYLCASSPDRYAEAFFGQGTRLTVV.

This sequence joins TRBV10-3 and TRBJ2-7, with 8 nucleotides matching TRBD1. CDR3 length equals 14 residues. With 3 bases clipped from V and 5 bases from J, the junction kept 6 bases outside the gene matches. Germline CDR1 ENHRY, CDR2 SYGVKD. The CDR3 DNA reads as TGTGCCATCAGTGACGGGCAGGGGGCCAACGAGCAGTACTTC. This gives the protein CAISDGQGANEQYF.

As concerns this clonotype: Relative to the germline gene, one junction end is altered; a read error may explain this. The chain joins TRBV6-1 to TRBJ2-3; the D gene is possibly TRBD1 (5 bases). The CDR3 covers 15 residues. Per germline, CDR1 MNHNS and CDR2 SASEGT. CDR3 DNA sequence: TGTGCCAGCAGTGAATATCCACAGACAGTAAAGGGCTTGGGATTT. Translated, it gives CASSEYPQTVKGLGF.

This sequence joins TRBV6-1 and TRBJ1-5, with TRBD1 matching over 10 bases. V was pared by 7 bases and J by 2 bases, with 5 bases of the junction left unmatched. CDR1 is MNHNS and CDR2 is SASEGT in the germline V gene. The CDR3 runs to 15 residues. CDR3 loop: CASIWTGGGNQPQHF. The CDR3 DNA follows: TGTGCCAGCATTTGGACAGGGGGAGGCAATCAGCCCCAGCATTTT.

The chain joins TRBV4-1 to TRBJ1-2; D is unclear. The V end lost 1 base, the J end lost 4 bases, and 10 bases lay between the germline ends. The CDR3 is made up of 14 amino acids. Germline lookup yields CDR1 MGHRA and CDR2 YSYEKL. CDR3 region: CASSQAPGTYGYTF. For the CDR3, the DNA is TGCGCCAGCAGCCAAGCGCCGGGAACCTATGGCTACACCTTC.

This clonotype was counted a few times. The gene calls are TRBV19 and TRBJ2-5, with 7 bases fitting TRBD1. Germline V gene lookup returns CDR1 LNHDA and CDR2 SQIVND (reference sequence). This CDR3 contains 13 residues. The V gene end was trimmed by 8 bases and the J gene end by 5 bases; junction bases not matched to a gene: 8. The CDR3 nucleotides are TGTGCCAGTCGGAACAGGGGATCGGAGACCCAGTACTTC. It yields the protein CASRNRGSETQYF. Full variable domain (missing parts from reference TRBV19 and TRBJ2-5): DGGITQSPKYLFRKEGQNVTLSCEQNLNHDAMYWYRQDPGQGLRLIYYSQIVNDFQKGDIAEGYSVSREKKESFPLTVTSAQKNPTAFYLCASRNRGSETQYFGPGTRLLVL.

V usage is TRBV5-1 and J usage is TRBJ1-2; D is perhaps TRBD1 (5 bases). The CDR3 is made up of 14 amino acids. Germline V CDR1 and CDR2: SGHRS, YFSETQ. V was pared by 0 bases and J by 6 bases, with 12 bases between. The CDR3 reads CASSLGAGRDGYTF. CDR3 coding DNA: TGCGCCAGCAGCTTGGGTGCAGGGCGGGATGGCTACACCTTC.